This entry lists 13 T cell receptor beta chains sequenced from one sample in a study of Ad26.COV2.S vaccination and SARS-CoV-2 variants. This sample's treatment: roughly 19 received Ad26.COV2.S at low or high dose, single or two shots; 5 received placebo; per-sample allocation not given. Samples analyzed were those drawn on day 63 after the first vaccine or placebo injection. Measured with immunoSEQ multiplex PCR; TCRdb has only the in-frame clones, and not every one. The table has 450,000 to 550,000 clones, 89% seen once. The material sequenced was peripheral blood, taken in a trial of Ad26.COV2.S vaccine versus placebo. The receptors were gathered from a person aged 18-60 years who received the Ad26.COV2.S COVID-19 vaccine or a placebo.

CDR3 in amino acids: CASTLGPEETQYF. The CDR3 DNA sequence: TGTGCCAGCACCTTGGGGCCGGAGGAGACCCAGTACTTC. The chain couples TRBV11-1 to TRBJ2-5; possibly TRBD1 for D (5 bases). The V and J ends lost 7 bases and 5 bases respectively, with 14 bases between them. Germline V gives CDR1 SGHAT, CDR2 FQDESV (reference sequence). The CDR3 extends over 13 amino acids.

The CDR3 loop is CASSPTGGALNIQYF. CDR3 DNA sequence: TGTGCCAGCAGCCCGACAGGGGGCGCGTTAAACATTCAGTACTTC. This chain links TRBV5-8 with TRBJ2-4; the match to TRBD1 covers 10 bases. J gave up 6 bases and V 4 bases, and 7 bases lay outside the gene matches. The CDR3 runs to 15 residues. Per the germline V gene, CDR1 is SGHTS and CDR2 is YDEGEE. The entire variable domain, with the rest obtained from reference TRBV5-8 and TRBJ2-4, is as follows: EAGVTQSPTHLIKTRGQQATLRCSPISGHTSVYWYQQALGLGLQFLLWYDEGEERNRGNFPPRFSGRQFPNYSSELNVNALELEDSALYLCASSPTGGALNIQYFGAGTRLSVL.

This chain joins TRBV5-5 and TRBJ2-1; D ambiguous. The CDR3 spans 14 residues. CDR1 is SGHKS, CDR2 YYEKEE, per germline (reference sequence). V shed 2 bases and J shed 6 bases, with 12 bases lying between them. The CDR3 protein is CASSFSYSLNEQFF. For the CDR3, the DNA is TGTGCCAGCAGCTTTAGTTACAGTCTCAATGAGCAGTTCTTC.

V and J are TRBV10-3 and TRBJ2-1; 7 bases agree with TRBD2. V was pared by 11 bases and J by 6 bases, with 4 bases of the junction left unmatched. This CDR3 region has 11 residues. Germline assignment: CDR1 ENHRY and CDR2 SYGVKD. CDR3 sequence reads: CASRGTNEQFF. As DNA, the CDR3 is TGTGCCTCGCGGGGGACCAATGAGCAGTTCTTC.

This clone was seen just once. The CDR3 DNA sequence: TGCGCCAGCAGCTTGACTAGCTCAGATACGCAGTATTTT. Translated, it gives CASSLTSSDTQYF. The chain has TRBV5-1 and TRBJ2-3; tentative D call: TRBD2 (6 bases). The V end lost 1 base, the J end lost 4 bases, and 7 bases lay between the germline ends. The length of the CDR3 is 13 residues. Germline V lookup: CDR1 SGHRS, CDR2 YFSETQ.

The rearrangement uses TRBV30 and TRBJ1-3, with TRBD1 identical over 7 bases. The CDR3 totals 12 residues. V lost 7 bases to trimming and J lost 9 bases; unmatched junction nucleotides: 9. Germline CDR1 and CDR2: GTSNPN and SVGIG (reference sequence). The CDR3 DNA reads TGTGCCTTACGAGGGGGCGGGAGCACCATATATTTT. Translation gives CALRGGGSTIYF. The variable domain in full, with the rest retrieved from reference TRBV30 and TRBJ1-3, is SQTIHQWPATLVQPVGSPLSLECTVEGTSNPNLYWYRQAAGRGLQLLFYSVGIGQISSEVPQNLSASRPQDRQFILSSKKLLLSDSGFYLCALRGGGSTIYFGEGSWLTVV.

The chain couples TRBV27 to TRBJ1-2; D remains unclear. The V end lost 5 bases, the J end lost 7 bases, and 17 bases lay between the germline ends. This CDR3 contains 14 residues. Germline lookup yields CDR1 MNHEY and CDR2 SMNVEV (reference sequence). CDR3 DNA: TGTGCCAGCAGTACACGGACCCAAGGTGGTGGCTACACCTTC. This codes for CASSTRTQGGGYTF.

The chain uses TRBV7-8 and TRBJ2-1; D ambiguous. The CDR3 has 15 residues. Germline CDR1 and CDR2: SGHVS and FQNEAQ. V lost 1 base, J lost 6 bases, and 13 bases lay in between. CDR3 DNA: TGTGCCAGCAGCTTAGTGCCCTCTTGGGGCAATGAGCAGTTCTTC. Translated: CASSLVPSWGNEQFF.

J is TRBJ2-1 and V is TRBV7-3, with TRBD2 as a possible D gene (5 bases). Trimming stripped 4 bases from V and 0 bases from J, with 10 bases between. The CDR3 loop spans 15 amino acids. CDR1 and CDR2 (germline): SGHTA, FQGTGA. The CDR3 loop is CASSSDSSSYNEQFF. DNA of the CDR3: TGTGCCAGCAGCTCGGACTCGAGCTCCTACAATGAGCAGTTCTTC.

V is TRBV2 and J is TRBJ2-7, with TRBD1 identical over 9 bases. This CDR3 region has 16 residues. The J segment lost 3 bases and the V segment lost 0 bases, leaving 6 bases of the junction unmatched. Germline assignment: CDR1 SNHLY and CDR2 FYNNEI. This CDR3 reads CASSEAGDRASYEQYV. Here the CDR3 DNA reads TGTGCCAGCAGTGAAGCCGGGGACAGGGCGAGCTACGAGCAGTACGTC.

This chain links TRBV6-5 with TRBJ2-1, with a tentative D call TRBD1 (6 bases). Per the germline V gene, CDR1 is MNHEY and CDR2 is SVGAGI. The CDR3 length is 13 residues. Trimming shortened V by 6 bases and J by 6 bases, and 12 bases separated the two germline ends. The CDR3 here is CASSPSGVNEQFF. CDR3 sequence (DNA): TGTGCCAGCAGCCCGTCAGGGGTCAATGAGCAGTTCTTC.

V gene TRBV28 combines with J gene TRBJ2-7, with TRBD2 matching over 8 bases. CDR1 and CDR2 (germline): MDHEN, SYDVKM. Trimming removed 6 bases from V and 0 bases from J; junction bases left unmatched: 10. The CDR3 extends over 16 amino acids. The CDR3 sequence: CASSPGGTQSSYEQYF. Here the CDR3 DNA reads TGTGCCAGCAGCCCGGGGGGGACGCAGAGCTCCTACGAGCAGTACTTC. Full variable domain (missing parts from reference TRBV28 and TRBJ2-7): DVKVTQSSRYLVKRTGEKVFLECVQDMDHENMFWYRQDPGLGLRLIYFSYDVKMKEKGDIPEGYSVSREKKERFSLILESASTNQTSMYLCASSPGGTQSSYEQYFGPGTRLTVT.

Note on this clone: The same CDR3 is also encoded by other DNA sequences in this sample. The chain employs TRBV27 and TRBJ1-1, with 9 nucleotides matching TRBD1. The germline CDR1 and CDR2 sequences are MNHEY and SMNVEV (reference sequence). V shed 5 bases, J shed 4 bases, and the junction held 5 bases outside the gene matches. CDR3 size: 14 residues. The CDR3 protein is CASSTTGGITEAFF. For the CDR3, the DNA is TGTGCCAGCAGTACGACAGGGGGGATCACTGAAGCTTTCTTT.